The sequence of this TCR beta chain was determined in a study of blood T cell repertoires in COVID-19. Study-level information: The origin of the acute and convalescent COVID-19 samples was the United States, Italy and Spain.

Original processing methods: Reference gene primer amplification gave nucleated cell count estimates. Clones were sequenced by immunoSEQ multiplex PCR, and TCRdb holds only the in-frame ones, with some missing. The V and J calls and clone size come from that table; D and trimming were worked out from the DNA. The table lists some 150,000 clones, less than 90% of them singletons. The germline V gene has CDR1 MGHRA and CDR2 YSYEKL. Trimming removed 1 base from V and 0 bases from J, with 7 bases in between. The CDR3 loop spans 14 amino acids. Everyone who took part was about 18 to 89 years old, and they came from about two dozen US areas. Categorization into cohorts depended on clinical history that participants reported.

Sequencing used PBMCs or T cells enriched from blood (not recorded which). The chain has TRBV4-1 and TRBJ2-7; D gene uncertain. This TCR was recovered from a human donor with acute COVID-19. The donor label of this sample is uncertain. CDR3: CASSQVYSSYEQYF. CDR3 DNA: TGCGCCAGCAGCCAAGTTTACAGCTCCTACGAGCAGTACTTC.